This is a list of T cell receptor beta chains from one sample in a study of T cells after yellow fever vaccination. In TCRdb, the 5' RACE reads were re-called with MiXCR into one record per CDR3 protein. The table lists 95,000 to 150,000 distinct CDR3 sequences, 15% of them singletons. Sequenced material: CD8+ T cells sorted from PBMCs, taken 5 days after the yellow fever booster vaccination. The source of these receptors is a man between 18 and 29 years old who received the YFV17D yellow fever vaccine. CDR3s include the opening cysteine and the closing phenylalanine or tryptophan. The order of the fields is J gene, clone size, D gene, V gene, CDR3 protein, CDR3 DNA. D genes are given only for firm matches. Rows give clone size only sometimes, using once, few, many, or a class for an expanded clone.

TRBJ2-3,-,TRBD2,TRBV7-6,CASSSPGGVLADTQYF,TGTGCCAGCAGCTCGCCCGGGGGGGTTTTGGCAGATACGCAGTATTTT
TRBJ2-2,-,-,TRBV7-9,CASNPRRHPRDKNTGELFF,TGTGCCAGCAACCCCCGCCGGCATCCCCGGGACAAGAACACCGGGGAGCTGTTTTTT
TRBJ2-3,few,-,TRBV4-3,CASSVRDPTTDTQYF,TGCGCCAGCAGCGTACGGGACCCCACCACAGATACGCAGTATTTT
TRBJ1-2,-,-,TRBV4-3,CASSDGLRTAIHYGYTF,TGCGCCAGCAGCGATGGCCTGCGGACAGCGATACACTATGGCTACACCTTC
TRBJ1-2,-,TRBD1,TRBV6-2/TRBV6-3,CASSYGTGEYGYTF,TGTGCCAGCAGTTACGGGACAGGGGAGTATGGCTACACCTTC
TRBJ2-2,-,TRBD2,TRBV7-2,CASRGAGGMKRTGELFF,TGTGCCAGCAGAGGAGCGGGGGGCATGAAAAGGACCGGGGAGCTGTTTTTT
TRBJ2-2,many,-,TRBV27,CASSLYGGSTGELFF,TGTGCCAGCAGTTTATACGGTGGGAGCACCGGGGAGCTGTTTTTT
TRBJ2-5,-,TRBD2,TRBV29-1,CSVVPGASGDQETQYF,TGCAGCGTCGTCCCCGGGGCTAGCGGGGACCAAGAGACCCAGTACTTC
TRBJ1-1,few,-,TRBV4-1,CASSQVAGATEAFF,TGCGCCAGCAGCCAAGTAGCAGGGGCCACTGAAGCTTTCTTT
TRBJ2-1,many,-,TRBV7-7,CASSLAAGQMNEQFF,TGTGCCAGCAGCTTAGCCGCGGGACAGATGAATGAGCAGTTCTTC
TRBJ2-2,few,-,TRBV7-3,CASSSFARGELFF,TGTGCCAGCAGCTCATTTGCGAGGGGGGAGCTGTTTTTT
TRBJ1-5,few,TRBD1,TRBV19,CASSTHRGNQPQHF,TGTGCCAGTAGTACTCACAGGGGTAATCAGCCCCAGCATTTT
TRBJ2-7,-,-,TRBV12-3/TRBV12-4,CASSLAAEQYF,TGTGCCAGCAGTTTAGCTGCAGAGCAGTACTTC
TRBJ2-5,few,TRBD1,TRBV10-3,CAISDPRGQGGETQYF,TGTGCCATCAGTGACCCCCGGGGACAGGGGGGGGAGACCCAGTACTTC
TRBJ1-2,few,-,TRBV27,CASSSGAGYTF,TGTGCCAGCAGTTCCGGGGCTGGCTACACCTTC
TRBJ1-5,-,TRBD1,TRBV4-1,CASSQVQGATQPQHF,TGCGCCAGCAGCCAAGTGCAGGGGGCTACTCAGCCCCAGCATTTT
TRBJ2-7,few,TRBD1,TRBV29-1,CSVTRDRSSYEQYF,TGCAGCGTAACCCGGGACAGGAGCTCCTACGAGCAGTACTTC
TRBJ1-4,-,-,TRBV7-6,CASSLGPRGPEKLFF,TGTGCCAGCAGCTTAGGTCCCCGGGGCCCGGAAAAACTGTTTTTT
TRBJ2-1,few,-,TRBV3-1,CASSQVITADNEQFF,TGTGCCAGCAGCCAAGTAATTACAGCTGACAATGAGCAGTTCTTC
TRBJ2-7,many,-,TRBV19,CASSIEFNSYEQYF,TGTGCCAGTAGTATCGAATTCAACAGCTACGAGCAGTACTTC
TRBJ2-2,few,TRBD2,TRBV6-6,CASHTWVQGLAGDYTGELFF,TGTGCCAGCCATACGTGGGTGCAAGGACTAGCGGGGGATTACACCGGGGAGCTGTTTTTT
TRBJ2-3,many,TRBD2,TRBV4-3,CASSPLLRSRGGAADTQYF,TGCGCCAGCAGCCCGCTTCTCAGGTCTCGCGGGGGGGCCGCAGATACGCAGTATTTT
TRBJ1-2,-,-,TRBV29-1,CSVVEGGYYGYTF,TGCAGCGTTGTGGAGGGGGGCTACTATGGCTACACCTTC
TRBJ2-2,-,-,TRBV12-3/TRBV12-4,CASSLARGRGTGELFF,TGTGCCAGCAGTTTAGCAAGGGGTCGGGGAACCGGGGAGCTGTTTTTT
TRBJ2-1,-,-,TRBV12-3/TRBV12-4,CASSFGLHYNEQFF,TGTGCCAGCAGTTTCGGTCTTCACTACAATGAGCAGTTCTTC
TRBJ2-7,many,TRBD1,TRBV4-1,CASSYSTGGGYEQYF,TGCGCCAGCAGCTACTCGACAGGGGGAGGCTACGAGCAGTACTTC
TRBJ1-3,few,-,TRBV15,CATSNPAGNTIYF,TGTGCCACCAGCAACCCGGCCGGAAACACCATATATTTT
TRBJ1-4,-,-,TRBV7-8,CASSLVGETNEKLFF,TGTGCCAGCAGCTTAGTTGGGGAGACTAATGAAAAACTGTTTTTT
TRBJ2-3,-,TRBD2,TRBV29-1,CSVEDRKGGPDTQYF,TGCAGCGTTGAAGATCGCAAGGGAGGGCCAGATACGCAGTATTTT
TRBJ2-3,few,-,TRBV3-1,CASSPPLSDGNTQYF,TGTGCCAGCAGCCCCCCCCTTTCGGACGGAAATACGCAGTATTTT
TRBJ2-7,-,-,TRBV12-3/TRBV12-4,CASSLSLRYEQYF,TGTGCCAGCAGTTTAAGTCTCCGCTACGAGCAGTACTTC